A selection of T cell receptor beta chains follows, all from one sample in a study of blood T cells in healthy people across ages. TCRdb called the 5' RACE reads again in MiXCR, with one record for every CDR3 protein. The data show about 1.5 million distinct CDR3 sequences, with about 42% seen just once and just over 4% held by the top ten. The sequencing sample was made of blood. These receptors all stem from a woman in her late teens or twenties in good health. The conserved cysteine and the conserved F or W are not part of the CDR3 here. The order of the fields is J gene, V gene, CDR3 protein.

TRBJ2-7	TRBV2	ASGKYGYEQY
TRBJ1-2	TRBV20-1	SAKGQGAPGGYT
TRBJ2-5	TRBV25-1	ASSVMGSETQY
TRBJ1-1	TRBV20-1	SAIYTRGNTEAF
TRBJ2-4	TRBV27	ASRAVLAKNIQY
TRBJ1-6	TRBV4-1	ASSQADGGFNSPLH
TRBJ2-3	TRBV3-1	ASSPSKGGGTDTQY
TRBJ2-5	TRBV29-1	SVVDRGQIETQY
-	TRBV20-1	SANGDLENEQY
TRBJ2-5	TRBV6-4	ASSEERGEIQETQY
TRBJ2-5	TRBV12-3/TRBV12-4	ASSSYRGETQY
TRBJ1-3	TRBV18	ASSPPGGFYSGNTIY
TRBJ2-7	TRBV3-1	ANSQDTREPYEQY
TRBJ1-1	TRBV4-1	ASSHHVGQTNTEAF
TRBJ2-1	TRBV20-1	SVPGVSSYNEKF
TRBJ1-5	TRBV11-2	ASSFVQGHLYSNQPQH
TRBJ2-3	TRBV10-3	AISEEKGTDTSTDTQY
TRBJ1-2	TRBV27	ASSPGLYYGYT
TRBJ2-7	TRBV24-1	ATSDSGRQKTRY
TRBJ1-2	TRBV20-1	SAITTGPPNYGYT
TRBJ1-1	TRBV19	AVRVNTEAF
TRBJ2-7	TRBV4-3	ASSQELALTYEQY
TRBJ2-1	TRBV24-1	ATSPESFNEQF
TRBJ1-6	TRBV4-3	ASSQTGRLNSPLH
TRBJ2-1	TRBV27	ASRPSGRATYNEQF
TRBJ1-6	TRBV25-1	ASSEPLSGSPLH
TRBJ2-3	TRBV12-3/TRBV12-4	ASRESGGIDTQY
TRBJ2-1	TRBV29-1	SGLTGFLYNEQF
TRBJ1-4	TRBV7-2	ASSFVGQGNEKLF
TRBJ2-7	TRBV20-1	SVSKGDYEQY
TRBJ2-5	TRBV6-2/TRBV6-3	ASRPSSGRGNEQY
TRBJ2-3	TRBV15	ATSRRTGPDTQY
TRBJ1-1	TRBV5-1	ASSLGGTSNTEAF
TRBJ1-6	TRBV3-1	ASSQDFSPLH
TRBJ2-3	TRBV7-2	ASSPMTGPYSTDTQY
TRBJ1-1	TRBV29-1	SVERGQYTEAF
-	TRBV30	AWAMWEKQETQY
TRBJ1-1	TRBV7-9	ASSSDEGADTEAF
TRBJ2-1	TRBV3-1	ASSHRLAEKSSYNEQF
TRBJ2-7	TRBV20-1	SATGPSLYEQY
TRBJ2-7	TRBV20-1	SASFYYEQY
TRBJ2-5	TRBV29-1	SVQQGGEEQY
TRBJ2-2	TRBV30	AWSGVRTRGGELF
TRBJ2-1	TRBV20-1	SARDRGGAGYNEQF
TRBJ1-1	TRBV3-1	ASSQAYCRENTEAF
TRBJ2-4	TRBV12-3/TRBV12-4	ASSGLAGGLAKTIQY
TRBJ2-7	TRBV28	ASSRWGTGGNEQY
TRBJ1-5	TRBV10-3	AISELDYQPQH
TRBJ1-2	TRBV4-3	ASSQEWQAYGYT
TRBJ1-4	TRBV7-2	ASSSPVRKAAEKLF
TRBJ1-1	TRBV12-3/TRBV12-4	ASTSGRWNTEAF
TRBJ2-3	TRBV29-1	SVEDPGGRAEDTQY
-	TRBV29-1	SVVGRLNYEQY
TRBJ2-1	TRBV27	ASSPAGGLSYNEQF